Each of the 25 T cell receptor beta chains below was sequenced from the same sample in a study of T-cell memory formation after mild COVID-19. TCRdb reprocessed the 5' RACE reads via MiXCR and lists one record per CDR3 protein. The repertoire holds about 350,000 distinct CDR3 sequences, around a fifth seen once, with roughly a fifth in the top ten. Material: PBMCs or a T cell subset sorted from them (not recorded which). These receptors all come from a man aged 18 to 29 who had mild COVID-19 (a few samples of this study predate the infection). Cell type and time point are not known.

The gene calls are TRBV18 and TRBJ2-7, with D uncertain. Germline lookup yields CDR1 KGHSH and CDR2 LQKENI. The CDR3 contains 12 residues. Trimming removed 2 bases from V and 1 base from J, with 3 bases in between. CDR3 coding DNA: TGTGCCAGCTCACCAATTTCCTACGAGCAGTACGTC. This translates into CASSPISYEQYV.

The genes are TRBV14 and TRBJ1-4; the D is unclear. V lost 0 bases to trimming and J lost 8 bases, with 16 bases between them. Germline V gives CDR1 SGHDN, CDR2 FVKESK. The CDR3 consists of 16 residues. The CDR3 reads CASSQEGSGNWEKLFF. The DNA for the CDR3 is TGTGCCAGCAGCCAAGAAGGCTCCGGGAATTGGGAAAAACTGTTTTTT.

This clonotype was recorded a few times. The chain joins TRBV5-1 to TRBJ2-2; 9 nucleotides align to TRBD1. CDR3 length: 15 amino acids. The germline CDR1 and CDR2 sequences are SGHRS and YFSETQ. The junction had 6 bases not matched to a gene; V was cut back by 4 bases and J by 5 bases. The CDR3 spells CASSNRQGVTGELFF. CDR3 coding DNA: TGCGCCAGCAGCAATCGACAGGGGGTAACCGGGGAGCTGTTTTTT.

The chain employs TRBV7-6 and TRBJ2-3; TRBD1 matches at 7 bases. Germline assignment: CDR1 SGHVS and CDR2 FNYEAQ. Trimming removed 1 base from V and 5 bases from J; junction bases left unmatched: 3. This CDR3 has 14 amino acids. CDR3 sequence reads: CASSLGPGGDTQYF. CDR3 DNA: TGTGCCAGCAGCTTAGGCCCAGGGGGAGATACGCAGTATTTT. Using reference TRBV7-6 and TRBJ2-3 for the parts outside the CDR3, the full variable domain is GAGVSQSPRYKVTKRGQDVALRCDPISGHVSLYWYRQALGQGPEFLTYFNYEAQQDKSGLPNDRFSAERPEGSISTLTIQRTEQRDSAMYRCASSLGPGGDTQYFGPGTRLTVL.

The chain joins TRBV29-1 to TRBJ1-1, with D maybe TRBD1 (5 bases). Trimming removed 6 bases from V and 8 bases from J, with 7 bases in between. CDR3 length equals 9 residues. Germline V gene sequence: CDR1 SQVTM, CDR2 ANQGSEA. As DNA, the CDR3 is TGCAGCGTGTCAGGGGAAGCTTTCTTT. Encoded protein: CSVSGEAFF. Supplemented by reference TRBV29-1 and TRBJ1-1, the full variable domain reads SAVISQKPSRDICQRGTSLTIQCQVDSQVTMMFWYRQQPGQSLTLIATANQGSEATYESGFVIDKFPISRPNLTFSTLTVSNMSPEDSSIYLCSVSGEAFFGQGTRLTVV.

This clonotype has just a few counts. J is TRBJ1-1 and V is TRBV6-2 or TRBV6-3, with TRBD1 as a possible D gene (6 bases). Germline V CDR1 and CDR2: MNHEY, SVGEGT. The CDR3 covers 14 residues. The V gene lost 5 bases and the J gene lost 4 bases, with 14 bases spanning the gap. The CDR3 region has the DNA TGTGCCAGCAGTCGCGACGGACAGATCACTGAAGCTTTCTTT. Its protein product is CASSRDGQITEAFF.

This clonotype was observed a handful of times. The V gene is TRBV23-1, the J gene TRBJ2-7; 7 bases fit TRBD1. TRBV23-1 is annotated as an ORF whose role is uncertain. The CDR3 has 15 amino acids. Losses at the gene ends were 6 bases for V and 2 bases for J; bases not matched to a gene: 10. CDR3: CASSPGTELPYEQYF. The CDR3 bases are TGCGCCAGCAGCCCTGGGACAGAACTTCCCTACGAGCAGTACTTC.

This clonotype was seen only once. The chain combines TRBV9 with TRBJ2-3; 10 bases map to TRBD2. This CDR3 has 16 amino acids. Germline assignment: CDR1 SGDLS and CDR2 YYNGEE. The ends lost 2 bases at V and 1 base at J; junction bases unmatched: 4. CDR3 coding DNA: TGTGCCAGCAGCGTGGGAAGCGGGGGGGGCACAGATACGCAGTATTTT. It specifies CASSVGSGGGTDTQYF.

This chain joins TRBV7-9 and TRBJ1-2; 12 nucleotides line up with TRBD1. Germline loops: CDR1 SEHNR, CDR2 FQNEAQ (reference sequence). The trim removed 5 bases at V and 6 bases at J, leaving 4 bases unmatched. This CDR3 has 14 amino acids. CDR3 protein: CASSRDRGRDGYTF. CDR3 DNA sequence: TGTGCCAGCAGCAGGGACAGGGGGCGAGATGGCTACACCTTC.

The rearrangement uses TRBV7-8 and TRBJ2-7; tentative D call: TRBD2 (5 bases). The germline V and J ends were trimmed by 1 base and 5 bases, with 15 bases remaining between them. This CDR3 is built from 15 residues. The V gene's germline CDR1 is SGHVS and CDR2 FQNEAQ. The CDR3 spells CASSLVFGVGHEQYV. The CDR3 DNA is TGTGCCAGCAGCTTAGTCTTCGGGGTTGGTCACGAGCAGTACGTC.

This clonotype has at least ten counts. The CDR3 region is CASSLDSADTQYF. The CDR3 nucleotides are TGCGCCAGCAGCTTGGATAGCGCAGATACGCAGTATTTT. V is TRBV5-1 and J is TRBJ2-3, with D maybe TRBD2 (5 bases). Trimming cost V 0 bases and J 4 bases, with 6 bases left between them. CDR3 size: 13 residues. The V gene's germline CDR1 is SGHRS and CDR2 YFSETQ.

The chain recombines TRBV2 with TRBJ1-2, with 8 positions matching TRBD1. This CDR3 is 13 amino acids long. Losses at the gene ends were 5 bases for V and 8 bases for J; bases not matched to a gene: 7. In germline, CDR1 is SNHLY, CDR2 FYNNEI. The DNA for the CDR3 is TGTGCCAGCAGTTCCCAGGGGGCGCGGGGCTACACCTTC. The encoded protein is CASSSQGARGYTF.

V and J are TRBV7-3 and TRBJ2-1; 9 bases map to TRBD1. Trimming at V came to 5 bases and at J to 15 bases, leaving 5 bases not matched to a gene. The CDR3 runs 11 residues. Germline CDR1 and CDR2: SGHTA and FQGTGA. CDR3 sequence: CASSIGTGTFF. DNA for the CDR3: TGTGCCAGCAGCATCGGGACAGGGACGTTCTTC.

The rearrangement joins TRBV7-2 to TRBJ2-7; D is undetermined. This CDR3 contains 13 residues. Trimming took off 5 bases at V and 6 bases at J, with 14 bases between the two ends. CDR1 SGHTA and CDR2 FQGNSA come from the germline V gene. The CDR3 loop is CASSPDGPVEQYF. The DNA of the CDR3 is TGTGCCAGCAGCCCCGACGGTCCGGTCGAGCAGTACTTC.

The rearrangement joins TRBV28 to TRBJ2-7; 7 bases are shared with TRBD1. The J segment lost 2 bases and the V segment lost 5 bases, leaving 9 bases of the junction unmatched. The germline CDR1 and CDR2 sequences are MDHEN and SYDVKM. The CDR3 is made up of 15 amino acids. The CDR3 region has the DNA TGTGCCAGCAGTCCCGGCGACGGGACAGCCTACGAGCAGTACGTC. It encodes CASSPGDGTAYEQYV.

This clonotype turned up a few times. The chain recombines TRBV19 with TRBJ1-1, with a weak D call TRBD1 (6 bases). This CDR3 contains 14 residues. Germline V gene data show CDR1 as LNHDA and CDR2 as SQIVND (reference sequence). With 0 bases removed from V and 6 bases from J, the gap between germline ends came to 11 bases. In DNA, the CDR3 is TGTGCCAGTAGTATAGACCCGAGGGGGGCTGAAGCTTTCTTT. Translation: CASSIDPRGAEAFF.

The genes are TRBV4-3 and TRBJ2-2, with 7 bases that match TRBD1. CDR1 LGHNA and CDR2 YSLEER come from the germline V gene. V lost 4 bases and J lost 6; bases outside the gene matches: 8. The CDR3 has 15 amino acids. This CDR3 reads CASSPRTQGAGELFF. CDR3 coding DNA: TGCGCCAGCAGCCCGCGGACGCAGGGGGCCGGGGAGCTGTTTTTT.

The V call is TRBV5-4, the J call TRBJ1-2; D unresolved. Trimming shortened V by 4 bases and J by 4 bases, and 17 bases separated the two germline ends. CDR1 SGHNT and CDR2 YYREEE come from the germline V gene (reference sequence). This CDR3 contains 15 residues. The CDR3 nucleotides are TGTGCCAGCAGCCCGAAGAATATGGACCCCTATGGCTACACCTTC. This translates into CASSPKNMDPYGYTF.

This clonotype was found a few times. V is TRBV28 and J is TRBJ2-6; TRBD1 matches at 7 bases. The CDR3 contains 17 residues. The V and J ends lost 2 bases and 2 bases, in that order; junction bases with no gene match: 6. Germline CDR1 and CDR2: MDHEN and SYDVKM. In DNA, the CDR3 is TGTGCCAGCAGTTTACGTACAGGGGTTCCTGGGGCCAACGTCCTGACTTTC. It specifies CASSLRTGVPGANVLTF.

This clonotype was detected a few times. The J gene is TRBJ1-2, the V gene TRBV7-6; a weak D match, TRBD1 (5 bases). V was cut by 4 bases and J by 2 bases, with 23 bases left in between. This CDR3 is 18 amino acids long. Germline V gene lookup returns CDR1 SGHVS and CDR2 FNYEAQ. CDR3 region: CASSSGRDGLSFNYGYTF. The CDR3 bases are TGTGCCAGCAGCTCAGGCCGGGACGGACTAAGTTTCAACTATGGCTACACCTTC.

A word on this clonotype: The junction and the germline gene differ at one end; a read error may be behind it. The chain employs TRBV7-7 and TRBJ2-1; a weak D match, TRBD2 (7 bases). The CDR3 is 16 amino acids. Germline values: CDR1 SSHAT, CDR2 FNYEAQ (reference sequence). CDR3 in DNA: TGTGCTAGCAGCTTCTCGGCGGGGGCTTCCTACAATGAGCAGTTCTTC. It codes for CASSFSAGASYNEQFF.

This clonotype was seen a few times. The chain recombines TRBV7-9 with TRBJ2-3; D uncertain. The germline V gene encodes CDR1 SEHNR and CDR2 FQNEAQ (reference sequence). The V end lost 1 base, the J end lost 7 bases, and 6 bases lay between the germline ends. There are 12 residues in the CDR3. The CDR3 is CASSLGMNTQYF. Here the CDR3 DNA reads TGTGCCAGCAGCTTAGGGATGAATACGCAGTATTTT.

This clonotype was recorded a few times. The chain recombines TRBV6-6 with TRBJ1-1; D may be TRBD1 (5 bases). The V end lost 6 bases, the J end lost 6 bases, and 20 bases lay between the germline ends. The CDR3 runs 15 residues. Looked up from germline, CDR1 is MNHNY and CDR2 is SVGAGI (reference sequence). The CDR3: CASSTGGRGVPEAFF. The CDR3 DNA reads as TGTGCCAGCAGCACCGGGGGACGGGGGGTACCTGAAGCTTTCTTT.

Written as DNA, the CDR3 is TGCGCCAGCAGCCAAGCAATGGCCTACGAGCAGTACTTC. Translating it yields CASSQAMAYEQYF. The V and J genes are TRBV4-1 and TRBJ2-7; D call uncertain. The CDR3 has 13 amino acids. Germline loops: CDR1 MGHRA, CDR2 YSYEKL. Trimming took 1 base from V and 2 from J, leaving 6 bases between them.

The rearrangement links TRBV5-1 to TRBJ1-5; 7 bases line up with TRBD1. Per germline, CDR1 SGHRS and CDR2 YFSETQ. This CDR3 has 15 residues. After removal of 2 bases from V and 5 bases from J, the junction contained 7 bases not matched to a gene. The DNA of the CDR3 is TGCGCCAGCAGCTTTGTAGGGGGCCCCGATCAGCCCCAGCATTTT. It encodes CASSFVGGPDQPQHF.